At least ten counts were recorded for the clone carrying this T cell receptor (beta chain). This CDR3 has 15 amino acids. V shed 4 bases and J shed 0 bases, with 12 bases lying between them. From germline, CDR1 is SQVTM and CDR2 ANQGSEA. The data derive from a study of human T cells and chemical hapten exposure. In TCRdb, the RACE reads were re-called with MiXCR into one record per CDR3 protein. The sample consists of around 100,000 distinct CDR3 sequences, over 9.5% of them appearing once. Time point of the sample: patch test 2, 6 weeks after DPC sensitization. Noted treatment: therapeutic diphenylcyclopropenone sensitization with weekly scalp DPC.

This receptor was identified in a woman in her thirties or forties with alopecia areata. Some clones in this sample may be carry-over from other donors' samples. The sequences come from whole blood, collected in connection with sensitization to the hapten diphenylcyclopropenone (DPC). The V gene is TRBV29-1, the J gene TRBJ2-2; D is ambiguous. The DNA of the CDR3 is TGCAGCGTTGCATCGTCCGGCGCGAACACCGGGGAGCTGTTTTTT. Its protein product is CSVASSGANTGELFF.